These 7 T cell receptor beta chains were sequenced from one sample in a study of beta chain features in type 1 diabetes. Study results and limitations: Among patients with Type 1 diabetes, TCRB CDR3s were moderately but significantly shorter in every one of the four CD4+ subsets.

Expressed TCRB transcripts were sequenced after all isolated RNA was converted to cDNA. Clones were sequenced by immunoSEQ multiplex PCR, and TCRdb holds only the in-frame ones, with some missing. The sample records some 370,000 clones, over 8.5% being singletons. Their antigens remain unidentified. Sequenced input: central memory CD4+ T cells from blood. These receptors originate from a man aged 25 to 40 with type 1 diabetes.

A note on this clone: This same CDR3 is encoded by further DNA sequences in the sample. The V and J genes are TRBV7-9 and TRBJ2-1; the D gene is possibly TRBD1 (6 bases). The CDR3 is made up of 13 amino acids. Germline values: CDR1 SEHNR, CDR2 FQNEAQ (reference sequence). The V end lost 5 bases, the J end lost 7 bases, and 12 bases lay between the germline ends. The CDR3 sequence: CASSPGQPNEQFF. The CDR3 nucleotides read TGTGCCAGCAGCCCTGGACAGCCGAATGAGCAGTTCTTC. Full variable domain (outside the CDR3, taken from reference TRBV7-9 and TRBJ2-1): DTGVSQNPRHKITKRGQNVTFRCDPISEHNRLYWYRQTLGQGPEFLTYFQNEAQLEKSRLLSDRFSAERPKGSFSTLEIQRTEQGDSAMYLCASSPGQPNEQFFGPGTRLTVL.

CDR3 coding DNA: TGCGCCAGCAGCGAGGTACAGGGAGGAGAGACCCAGTACTTC. Protein: CASSEVQGGETQYF. The chain carries TRBV5-1 and TRBJ2-5; the D gene could be TRBD1 or TRBD2 (6 bases each). This CDR3 is 14 amino acids long. V dropped 4 bases and J dropped 4 bases, with 14 bases sitting between them. CDR1 and CDR2 (germline): SGHRS, YFSETQ.

This clone was detected a few times. This chain connects TRBV7-9 to TRBJ1-5; D may be TRBD1 (5 bases). The CDR3 contains 14 residues. Trimming removed 2 bases at V and 4 bases at J, with 9 bases between. Germline CDR1 reads SEHNR; CDR2 reads FQNEAQ (reference sequence). Here the CDR3 reads CASSLQGTNQPQHF. The CDR3 DNA reads as TGTGCCAGCAGCTTACAGGGTACGAATCAGCCCCAGCATTTT.

The chain carries TRBV5-1 and TRBJ2-1; no firm D call. Trimming removed 4 bases from V and 0 bases from J, with 14 bases in between. The CDR3 runs 16 residues. Germline V gives CDR1 SGHRS, CDR2 YFSETQ. The CDR3 region is CASSPVRGSSYNEQFF. CDR3 nucleotide sequence: TGCGCCAGCAGCCCCGTCCGCGGTAGCTCCTACAATGAGCAGTTCTTC.

The chain has TRBV18 and TRBJ2-6; 7 bases line up with TRBD2. Trimming took 3 bases from V and 3 from J; bases not matched to a gene: 2. This CDR3 region has 15 residues. Germline lookup yields CDR1 KGHSH and CDR2 LQKENI. CDR3 bases: TGTGCCAGCTCACCGAGGGAGGGTGGGGCCAACGTCCTGACTTTC. Translating it yields CASSPREGGANVLTF.

The chain recombines TRBV6-7 with TRBJ2-7; D not resolved. TRBV6-7 counts as an open reading frame of uncertain function. V was clipped by 2 bases and J by 4 bases, with 6 bases between them. The CDR3 consists of 12 residues. As DNA, the CDR3 is TGTGCCAGCAGTTACAGGGTTTACGAGCAGTACTTC. Amino acid sequence: CASSYRVYEQYF.

V and J are TRBV28 and TRBJ2-1; weak D call: TRBD2 (6 bases). V was shortened by 6 bases and J by 7 bases, with 13 bases between the two germline ends. CDR1 and CDR2 (germline): MDHEN, SYDVKM. This CDR3 contains 13 residues. DNA of the CDR3: TGTGCCAGCAGAACGGGACTCGTTAATGAGCAGTTCTTC. This translates into CASRTGLVNEQFF.